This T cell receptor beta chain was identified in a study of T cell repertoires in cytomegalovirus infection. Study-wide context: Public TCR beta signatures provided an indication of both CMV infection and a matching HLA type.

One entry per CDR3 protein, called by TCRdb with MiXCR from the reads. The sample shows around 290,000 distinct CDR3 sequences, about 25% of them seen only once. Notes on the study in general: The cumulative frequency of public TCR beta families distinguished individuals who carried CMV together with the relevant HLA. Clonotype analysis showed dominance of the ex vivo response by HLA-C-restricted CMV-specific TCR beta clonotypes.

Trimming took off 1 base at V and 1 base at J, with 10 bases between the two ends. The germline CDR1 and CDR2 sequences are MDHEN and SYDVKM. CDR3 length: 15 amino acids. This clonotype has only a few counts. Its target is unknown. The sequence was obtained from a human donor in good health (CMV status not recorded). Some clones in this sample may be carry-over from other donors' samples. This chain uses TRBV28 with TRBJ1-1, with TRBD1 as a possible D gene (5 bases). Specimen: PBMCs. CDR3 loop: CASSLFRAWNTEAFF. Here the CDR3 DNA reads TGTGCCAGCAGTTTATTCAGGGCCTGGAACACTGAAGCTTTCTTT.